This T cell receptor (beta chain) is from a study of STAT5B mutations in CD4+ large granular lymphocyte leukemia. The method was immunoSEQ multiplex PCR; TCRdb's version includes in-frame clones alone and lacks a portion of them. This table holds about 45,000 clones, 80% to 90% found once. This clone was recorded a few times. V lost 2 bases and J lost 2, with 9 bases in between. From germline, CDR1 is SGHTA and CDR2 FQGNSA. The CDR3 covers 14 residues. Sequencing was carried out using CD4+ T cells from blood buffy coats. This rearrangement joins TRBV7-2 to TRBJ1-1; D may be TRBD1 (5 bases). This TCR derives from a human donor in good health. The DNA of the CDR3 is TGTGCCAGCAGCTTAAACAGGCAAAACACTGAAGCTTTCTTT. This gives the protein CASSLNRQNTEAFF.